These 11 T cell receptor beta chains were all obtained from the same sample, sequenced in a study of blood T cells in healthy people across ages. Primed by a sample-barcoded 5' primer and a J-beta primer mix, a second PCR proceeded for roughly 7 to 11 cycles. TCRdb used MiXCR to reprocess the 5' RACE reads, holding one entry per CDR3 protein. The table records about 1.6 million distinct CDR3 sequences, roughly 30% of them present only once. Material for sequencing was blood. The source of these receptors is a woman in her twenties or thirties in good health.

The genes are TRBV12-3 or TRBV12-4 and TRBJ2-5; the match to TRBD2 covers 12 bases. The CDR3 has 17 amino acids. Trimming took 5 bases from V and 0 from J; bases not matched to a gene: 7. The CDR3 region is CASSAMTSGGHQETQYF. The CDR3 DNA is TGTGCCAGCAGTGCCATGACTAGCGGGGGCCACCAAGAGACCCAGTACTTC.

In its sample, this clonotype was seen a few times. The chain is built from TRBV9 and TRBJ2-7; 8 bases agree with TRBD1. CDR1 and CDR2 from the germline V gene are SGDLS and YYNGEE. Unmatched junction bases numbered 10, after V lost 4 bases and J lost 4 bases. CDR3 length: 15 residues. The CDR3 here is CASSIGQGFSYEQYF. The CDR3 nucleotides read TGTGCCAGCAGCATCGGACAGGGATTTTCTTACGAGCAGTACTTC. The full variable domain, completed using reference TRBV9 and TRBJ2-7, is DSGVTQTPKHLITATGQRVTLRCSPRSGDLSVYWYQQSLDQGLQFLIQYYNGEERAKGNILERFSAQQFPDLHSELNLSSLELGDSALYFCASSIGQGFSYEQYFGPGTRLTVT.

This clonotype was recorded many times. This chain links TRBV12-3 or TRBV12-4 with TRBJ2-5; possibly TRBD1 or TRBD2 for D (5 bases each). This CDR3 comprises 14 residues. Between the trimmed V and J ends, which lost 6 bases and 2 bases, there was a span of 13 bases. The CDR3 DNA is TGTGCCAGCAGCCCCGGGGCGGTACAAGAGACCCAGTACTTC. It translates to CASSPGAVQETQYF.

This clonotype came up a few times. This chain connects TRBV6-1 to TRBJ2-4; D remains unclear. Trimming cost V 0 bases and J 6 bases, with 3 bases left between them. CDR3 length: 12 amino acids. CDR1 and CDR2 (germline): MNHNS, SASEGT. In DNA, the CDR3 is TGTGCCAGCAGTGAAGCAGGAAACATTCAGTACTTC. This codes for CASSEAGNIQYF.

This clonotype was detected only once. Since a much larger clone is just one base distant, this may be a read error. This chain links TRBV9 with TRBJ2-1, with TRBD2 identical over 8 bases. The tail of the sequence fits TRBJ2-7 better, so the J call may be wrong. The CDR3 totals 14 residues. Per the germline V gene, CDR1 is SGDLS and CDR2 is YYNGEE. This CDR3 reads CASSVESSGYEQYF. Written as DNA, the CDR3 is TGTGCCAGCAGCGTAGAATCTAGCGGGTACGAGCAGTACTTC.

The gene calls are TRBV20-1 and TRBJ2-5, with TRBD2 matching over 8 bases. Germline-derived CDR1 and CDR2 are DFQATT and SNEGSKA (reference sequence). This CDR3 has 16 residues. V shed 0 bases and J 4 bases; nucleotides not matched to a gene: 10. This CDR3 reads CSAREDSGRVLETQYF. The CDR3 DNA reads TGCAGTGCTAGAGAAGACAGCGGGAGAGTCTTAGAGACCCAGTACTTC.

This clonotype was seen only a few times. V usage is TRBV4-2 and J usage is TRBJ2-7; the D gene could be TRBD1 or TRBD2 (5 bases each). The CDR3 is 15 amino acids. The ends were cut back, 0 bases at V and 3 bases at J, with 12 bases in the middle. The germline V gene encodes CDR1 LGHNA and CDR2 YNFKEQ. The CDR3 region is CASSQDRDGHYEQYF. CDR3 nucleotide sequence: TGTGCCAGCAGCCAAGATAGGGACGGACACTACGAGCAGTACTTC.

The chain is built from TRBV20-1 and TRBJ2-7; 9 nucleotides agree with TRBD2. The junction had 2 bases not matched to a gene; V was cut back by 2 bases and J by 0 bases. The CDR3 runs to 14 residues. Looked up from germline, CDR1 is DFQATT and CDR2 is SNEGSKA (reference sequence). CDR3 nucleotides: TGCAGTGCTAGAATTAGCGGGAGCTCCTACGAGCAGTACTTC. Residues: CSARISGSSYEQYF.

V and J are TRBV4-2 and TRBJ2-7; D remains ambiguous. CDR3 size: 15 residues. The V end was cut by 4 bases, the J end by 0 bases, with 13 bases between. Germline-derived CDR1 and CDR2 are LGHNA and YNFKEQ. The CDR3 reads CASSPATLYSYEQYF. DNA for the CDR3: TGTGCCAGCAGCCCAGCCACCCTATACTCCTACGAGCAGTACTTC.

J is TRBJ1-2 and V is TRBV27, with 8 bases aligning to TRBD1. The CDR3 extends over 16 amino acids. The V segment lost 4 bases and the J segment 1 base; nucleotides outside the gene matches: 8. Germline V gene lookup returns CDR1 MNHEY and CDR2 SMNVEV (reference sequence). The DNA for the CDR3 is TGTGCCAGCAGTTCCCGGGGGACAGGTTTTAACTATGGCTACACCTTC. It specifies CASSSRGTGFNYGYTF.

CDR3 sequence: CASSVKEFEQFF. In DNA form, the CDR3 reads TGTGCCAGCAGTGTTAAGGAGTTTGAGCAGTTCTTC. The rearrangement links TRBV2 to TRBJ2-1, with unresolved D. Germline lookup yields CDR1 SNHLY and CDR2 FYNNEI. V gave up 4 bases and J gave up 9 bases, with 10 bases separating them. The CDR3 is 12 amino acids.